This T cell receptor beta chain was observed in a study of cytomegalovirus exposure and HLA in healthy donors. At the level of the study: From around 180 million T cells, an earlier analysis saw approximately 110 million unique TCR beta sequences.

Use of 60 Vbeta and 13 Jbeta primers characterized the PCR. The assay was immunoSEQ multiplex PCR, and TCRdb's table has in-frame clones only and misses some. The table lists over 150,000 clones, around four fifths of them singletons, with 1% in the top ten. General study results and limits: Associated with HLA alleles at 0.05 false discovery rate in a later analysis were about 17,000 TCR beta sequences.

The CDR3 loop spans 13 amino acids. V shed 6 bases and J shed 9 bases, with 15 bases lying between them. Germline lookup yields CDR1 SGHTA and CDR2 FQGTGA. As for this clone: Its antigen remains unknown.

Sequenced material: PBMCs. The receptor's source is a woman between 50 and 59 years old in good health and CMV-seropositive. The chain links TRBV7-3 to TRBJ2-1; a possible D gene is TRBD2 (5 bases). The CDR3: CASRAASSFEQFF. The CDR3 DNA follows: TGTGCCAGCAGAGCAGCTAGCAGCTTTGAGCAGTTCTTC.